This T cell receptor (beta chain) was documented in a study of T cell repertoires in cytomegalovirus infection. Study results and limitations: The response measured ex vivo was dominated by TCR beta clonotypes (HLA-C-restricted and CMV-specific).

On this clonotype: Its antigen is unknown.

TCRdb recomputed calls from the reads with MiXCR, one row per CDR3 protein. The sample holds 750,000 to 900,000 distinct CDR3 sequences, approximately 32% seen once. Looked up from germline, CDR1 is LNHDA and CDR2 is SQIVND (reference sequence). The CDR3 consists of 14 residues. The V gene lost 1 base and the J gene lost 4 bases, with 10 bases spanning the gap. The TCR comes from a human donor in good health (CMV status not recorded). Some clones in this sample may be carry-over from other donors' samples. This chain uses TRBV19 with TRBJ1-1; D gene uncertain. Sample: cultured CD8+ T cells from PBMCs, taken from culture after CMV antigen stimulation. The CDR3 protein is CASSIADTVTEAFF. DNA for the CDR3: TGTGCCAGTAGTATAGCCGACACTGTCACTGAAGCTTTCTTT.